Presented here are 31 T cell receptor beta chains from one specimen sequenced in a study of cytotoxic CD8 clonotypes in ibrutinib-treated CLL. Libraries were prepared by immunoSEQ multiplex PCR; TCRdb keeps only in-frame clonotypes and omits some of them. The sample consists of around 91,000 clones, 86% of them appearing once. The starting material was PBMCs, obtained before ibrutinib treatment. Source of these receptors: a human donor with chronic lymphocytic leukemia.

The chain is built from TRBV5-1 and TRBJ2-1; tentatively, D is TRBD2 (5 bases). The germline V and J ends were trimmed by 0 bases and 8 bases, with 12 bases remaining between them. Germline CDR1 is SGHRS and CDR2 is YFSETQ. The CDR3 sequence is 14 residues long. The CDR3 DNA follows: TGCGCCAGCAGCTTGGCCCCCCTCGGGGATGAGCAGTTCTTC. Its protein is CASSLAPLGDEQFF.

This rearrangement joins TRBV19 to TRBJ1-2; D call uncertain. The V gene lost 3 bases and the J gene lost 1 base, with 12 bases spanning the gap. Germline CDR1 reads LNHDA; CDR2 reads SQIVND (reference sequence). The CDR3 length is 15 residues. The DNA of the CDR3 is TGTGCCAGTAGTATCCACACGGAACTTAACTATGGCTACACCTTC. Protein sequence: CASSIHTELNYGYTF.

This clone appeared once. The J gene is TRBJ2-1, the V gene TRBV11-1; 10 nucleotides line up with TRBD2. This CDR3 is built from 16 residues. V lost 1 base, J lost 7 bases, and 7 bases stayed unmatched. Germline V gene lookup returns CDR1 SGHAT and CDR2 FQDESV (reference sequence). CDR3 protein: CASSLVPSGSRNEQFF. The CDR3 nucleotides read TGTGCCAGCAGCTTAGTGCCTAGCGGGAGTAGGAATGAGCAGTTCTTC.

The rearrangement uses TRBV11-3 and TRBJ2-1; TRBD1 agrees at 9 bases. Germline lookup yields CDR1 SGHNT and CDR2 YENEEA. V lost 5 bases, J lost 5 bases, and 4 bases stayed unmatched. The CDR3 length is 14 residues. The CDR3 is CASSPGQGHNEQFF. The DNA for the CDR3 is TGTGCCAGCAGCCCGGGACAGGGACACAATGAGCAGTTCTTC.

The J gene is TRBJ2-2, the V gene TRBV10-3, with 11 bases that match TRBD1. CDR1 is ENHRY and CDR2 is SYGVKD in the germline V gene. Germline trimming cut 5 bases from V and 6 bases from J; bases unmatched to any gene: 2. The CDR3 is 14 residues long. CDR3 nucleotide sequence: TGTGCCATCAGTCGGACAGGGGGCTCCGGGGAGCTGTTTTTT. Its translation is CAISRTGGSGELFF.

CDR3 DNA: TGTGCCAGCAGCAGGGTAACCGTCCTAGGCACTAACAATGAGCAGTTCTTC. It encodes CASSRVTVLGTNNEQFF. The chain combines TRBV5-6 with TRBJ2-1, with D unclear. Germline values: CDR1 SGHDT, CDR2 YYEEEE. The CDR3 consists of 17 residues. Deletions cut 4 bases from V and 5 bases from J, with 22 bases between.

V gene TRBV5-1 combines with J gene TRBJ1-5, with a weak D call TRBD1 (5 bases). CDR1 and CDR2 from the germline V gene are SGHRS and YFSETQ. V dropped 0 bases and J dropped 6 bases, with 10 bases sitting between them. The CDR3 is 14 amino acids. CDR3 coding DNA: TGCGCCAGCAGCTTGGGTGGGGGAGTTCAGCCCCAGCATTTT. It is translated as CASSLGGGVQPQHF.

This chain joins TRBV7-6 and TRBJ2-1, with 11 bases fitting TRBD2. The CDR3 has 13 residues. The germline V gene has CDR1 SGHVS and CDR2 FNYEAQ. V shed 6 bases and J 7 bases; nucleotides not matched to a gene: 2. The CDR3 DNA is TGTGCCAGCAGACTAGCGGGAGTGAATGAGCAGTTCTTC. The encoded protein is CASRLAGVNEQFF.

The V and J genes are TRBV9 and TRBJ2-7; TRBD1 might be the D (6 bases). Germline CDR1 SGDLS, CDR2 YYNGEE. V lost 5 bases, J lost 3 bases, and 12 bases lay in between. The CDR3 totals 13 residues. The CDR3 bases are TGTGCCAGCAGTTCCGGACAGCACTACGAGCAGTACTTC. Amino acids: CASSSGQHYEQYF.

The chain recombines TRBV4-2 with TRBJ2-1, with D unresolved. Germline V gene sequence: CDR1 LGHNA, CDR2 YNFKEQ. This CDR3 contains 13 residues. The V gene lost 1 base and the J gene lost 9 bases, with 10 bases spanning the gap. The CDR3 region is CASSQVITAEQFF. DNA for the CDR3: TGTGCCAGCAGCCAAGTAATCACAGCTGAGCAGTTCTTC.

The rearrangement uses TRBV7-3 and TRBJ1-1, with D perhaps matching TRBD1 (5 bases). Germline assignment: CDR1 SGHTA and CDR2 FQGTGA. V was clipped by 3 bases and J by 1 base, with 6 bases between them. This CDR3 has 13 residues. The CDR3 region is CASSFGGNTEAFF. DNA of the CDR3: TGTGCCAGCAGCTTTGGGGGGAACACTGAAGCTTTCTTT. Full variable domain (missing parts from reference TRBV7-3 and TRBJ1-1): GAGVSQTPSNKVTEKGKYVELRCDPISGHTALYWYRQSLGQGPEFLIYFQGTGAADDSGLPNDRFFAVRPEGSVSTLKIQRTERGDSAVYLCASSFGGNTEAFFGQGTRLTVV.

The chain employs TRBV6-5 and TRBJ1-1, with D unclear. The ends were cut back, 7 bases at V and 0 bases at J, with 9 bases in the middle. This CDR3 is 13 amino acids long. CDR1 is MNHEY and CDR2 is SVGAGI in the germline V gene. The CDR3 sequence: CASKFQLNTEAFF. CDR3 bases: TGTGCCAGCAAATTTCAGCTGAACACTGAAGCTTTCTTT.

This clone was observed a few times. V and J are TRBV19 and TRBJ1-1, with 9 nucleotides matching TRBD1. The CDR3 is 15 amino acids. Germline assignment: CDR1 LNHDA and CDR2 SQIVND (reference sequence). V lost 7 bases and J lost 0; bases outside the gene matches: 6. CDR3 region: CASNRGLTMNTEAFF. CDR3 coding DNA: TGTGCCAGTAACAGGGGGCTAACAATGAACACTGAAGCTTTCTTT.

The chain links TRBV27 to TRBJ2-5, with 8 bases that match TRBD1. V dropped 4 bases and J dropped 5; count of bases not matched to a gene: 6. There are 14 residues in the CDR3. Germline CDR1 MNHEY, CDR2 SMNVEV (reference sequence). DNA of the CDR3: TGTGCCAGCAGTTGGACCAGACAGGGGGAGACCCAGTACTTC. Its translation: CASSWTRQGETQYF.

This clone was counted a few times. The chain joins TRBV30 to TRBJ2-3; TRBD2 matches 7 bases. The CDR3 spans 12 residues. The germline CDR1 and CDR2 sequences are GTSNPN and SVGIG (reference sequence). V shed 3 bases, J shed 3 bases, and the junction held 0 bases outside the gene matches. DNA of the CDR3: TGTGCCTGGAGCGGGAGGACAGATACGCAGTATTTT. It codes for CAWSGRTDTQYF.

The gene calls are TRBV2 and TRBJ2-1, with 9 bases aligning to TRBD2. Germline V gene data show CDR1 as SNHLY and CDR2 as FYNNEI. V shed 6 bases and J 5 bases; nucleotides not matched to a gene: 11. This CDR3 has 16 residues. This CDR3 reads CASSRGIAGANNEQFF. As DNA, the CDR3 is TGTGCCAGCAGCCGAGGGATAGCGGGAGCGAACAATGAGCAGTTCTTC.

This clone was observed a few times. This chain connects TRBV5-5 to TRBJ2-7, with 11 bases aligning to TRBD2. This CDR3 is built from 14 residues. Germline V gene data show CDR1 as SGHKS and CDR2 as YYEKEE (reference sequence). V was clipped by 3 bases and J by 4 bases; unmatched bases: 3. The CDR3 nucleotides read TGTGCCAGCAGCTCATTAGCGGGAGGGTACGAGCAGTACTTC. As protein: CASSSLAGGYEQYF.

The chain is built from TRBV28 and TRBJ2-1, with 11 bases lining up with TRBD2. V dropped 6 bases and J dropped 7; count of bases not matched to a gene: 2. Germline-derived CDR1 and CDR2 are MDHEN and SYDVKM. This CDR3 has 13 amino acids. As DNA, the CDR3 is TGTGCCAGCAGGTGGACTAGCGGGAATGAGCAGTTCTTC. Its protein product is CASRWTSGNEQFF.

The chain recombines TRBV18 with TRBJ1-2; tentative D call: TRBD1 (6 bases). This CDR3 has 16 amino acids. In germline, CDR1 is KGHSH, CDR2 LQKENI. V lost 3 bases, J lost 7 bases, and 21 bases lay in between. DNA for the CDR3: TGTGCCAGCTCACCTACCGGACAGCCCGGGGTGGGTGGCTACACCTTC. Amino acids: CASSPTGQPGVGGYTF.

The rearrangement links TRBV5-1 to TRBJ1-4; 9 bases map to TRBD1. After removal of 4 bases from V and 7 bases from J, the junction contained 8 bases not matched to a gene. Germline lookup yields CDR1 SGHRS and CDR2 YFSETQ. The CDR3 is 15 amino acids. In nucleotides, the CDR3 is TGCGCCAGCAGCACCAACAGGGGGCTGGTTGAAAAACTGTTTTTT. Its translation is CASSTNRGLVEKLFF.

CDR3 loop: CASSYVFRGREETQYF. CDR3 in DNA: TGTGCCAGCAGTTACGTCTTCAGGGGGCGGGAAGAGACCCAGTACTTC. The chain is built from TRBV6-6 and TRBJ2-5; TRBD1 aligns across 8 bases. Germline trimming cut 2 bases from V and 3 bases from J; bases unmatched to any gene: 8. Germline V gene sequence: CDR1 MNHNY, CDR2 SVGAGI (reference sequence). The CDR3 has 16 residues.

V gene TRBV13 combines with J gene TRBJ2-5, with D perhaps given as TRBD1 or TRBD2 (5 bases each). Germline V CDR1 and CDR2: PRHDT, FYEKMQ (reference sequence). Trimming pared 5 bases from V and 1 base from J, leaving 8 bases between. The CDR3 is 13 residues long. This chain's CDR3 is CASSLRGQETQYF. The CDR3, as DNA: TGTGCCAGCAGCCTGAGGGGCCAAGAGACCCAGTACTTC.

CDR3 sequence reads: CASSLNSYSRNSYEQYF. In nucleotides, the CDR3 is TGTGCCAGCAGCTTAAACAGTTACTCGCGGAATTCCTACGAGCAGTACTTC. The chain recombines TRBV7-8 with TRBJ2-7, with D unresolved. CDR1 is SGHVS and CDR2 is FQNEAQ in the germline V gene. The germline V and J ends were trimmed by 2 bases and 1 base, with 18 bases remaining between them. The CDR3 runs 17 residues.

The V and J genes are TRBV5-1 and TRBJ1-2; D not resolved. V lost 5 bases, J lost 1 base, and 9 bases lay in between. The germline V gene has CDR1 SGHRS and CDR2 YFSETQ. The CDR3 covers 13 residues. CDR3 sequence (DNA): TGCGCCAGCAGGGGAAGTGTTAACTATGGCTACACCTTC. The encoded protein is CASRGSVNYGYTF.

This chain links TRBV5-1 with TRBJ2-1; perhaps TRBD2 as D (6 bases). Germline CDR1 reads SGHRS; CDR2 reads YFSETQ. V was shortened by 2 bases and J by 0 bases, with 12 bases between the two germline ends. The CDR3 consists of 16 residues. CDR3 nucleotides: TGCGCCAGCAGCTTTACTAGCACCAACTCCTACAATGAGCAGTTCTTC. Its protein is CASSFTSTNSYNEQFF.

For the CDR3, the DNA is TGCGCCAGCAGCTTGAACCCGGGCCGGGGGGAGACCCAGTACTTC. Protein sequence: CASSLNPGRGETQYF. V and J are TRBV5-1 and TRBJ2-5; perhaps TRBD2 as D (6 bases). Germline V gene sequence: CDR1 SGHRS, CDR2 YFSETQ. The CDR3 covers 15 residues. With 1 base removed from V and 5 bases from J, the gap between germline ends came to 15 bases.

The chain links TRBV6-5 to TRBJ2-5; maybe TRBD2 (5 bases). Per the germline V gene, CDR1 is MNHEY and CDR2 is SVGAGI. This CDR3 region has 14 residues. The V and J ends lost 5 bases and 2 bases respectively, with 12 bases between them. Here the CDR3 reads CASSVDLGQETQYF. In nucleotides, the CDR3 is TGTGCCAGCAGTGTGGACTTGGGACAAGAGACCCAGTACTTC.

This clone showed up just a few times. The genes are TRBV10-3 and TRBJ2-5, with TRBD2 matching 8 bases. Germline loops: CDR1 ENHRY, CDR2 SYGVKD. The CDR3 extends over 14 amino acids. V lost 6 bases and J lost 5; bases outside the gene matches: 8. CDR3 in amino acids: CAISAPGGGETQYF. The CDR3 DNA follows: TGTGCCATCAGCGCCCCCGGGGGGGGCGAGACCCAGTACTTC.

As DNA, the CDR3 is TGTGCCAGTACATCGCACGTCTGGGCCGTCGAACTGTTTTTT. Translating gives CASTSHVWAVELFF. The gene calls are TRBV6-1 and TRBJ1-4; unclear D gene. CDR1 is MNHNS, CDR2 SASEGT, per germline. CDR3 length: 14 residues. V shed 9 bases and J shed 12 bases, with 23 bases lying between them.

The chain joins TRBV27 to TRBJ1-4, with D uncertain. Germline values: CDR1 MNHEY, CDR2 SMNVEV (reference sequence). The ends were cut back, 10 bases at V and 8 bases at J, with 17 bases in the middle. There are 13 residues in the CDR3. CDR3 region: CAIGRPGGEKLFF. The CDR3 DNA reads as TGTGCCATAGGCCGGCCTGGAGGGGAAAAACTGTTTTTT.

The rearrangement links TRBV5-1 to TRBJ2-3; D not certain. Between the trimmed V and J ends, which lost 3 bases and 3 bases, there was a span of 11 bases. The CDR3 has 14 amino acids. Germline CDR1 and CDR2: SGHRS and YFSETQ. CDR3 in DNA: TGCGCCAGCAGCTCCTCTCCCGAGACAGATACGCAGTATTTT. Translating it yields CASSSSPETDTQYF.